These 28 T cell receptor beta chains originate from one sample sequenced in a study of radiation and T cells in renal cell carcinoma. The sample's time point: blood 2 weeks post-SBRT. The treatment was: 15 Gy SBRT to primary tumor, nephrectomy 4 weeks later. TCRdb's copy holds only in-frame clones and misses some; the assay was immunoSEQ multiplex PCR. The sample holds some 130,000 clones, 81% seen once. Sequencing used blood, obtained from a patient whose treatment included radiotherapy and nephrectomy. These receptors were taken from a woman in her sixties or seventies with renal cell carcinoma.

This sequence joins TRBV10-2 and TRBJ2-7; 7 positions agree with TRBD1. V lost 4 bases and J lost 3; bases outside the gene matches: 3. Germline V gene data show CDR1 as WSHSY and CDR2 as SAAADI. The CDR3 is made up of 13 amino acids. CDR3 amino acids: CASSVGTVYEQYF. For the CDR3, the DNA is TGCGCCAGCAGTGTAGGGACAGTCTACGAGCAGTACTTC.

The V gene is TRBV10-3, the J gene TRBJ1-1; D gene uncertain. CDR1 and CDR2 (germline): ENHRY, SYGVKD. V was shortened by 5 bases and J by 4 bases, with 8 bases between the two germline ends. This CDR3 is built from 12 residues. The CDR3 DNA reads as TGTGCCATCAGTAGGGAAAGCACTGAAGCTTTCTTT. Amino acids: CAISRESTEAFF.

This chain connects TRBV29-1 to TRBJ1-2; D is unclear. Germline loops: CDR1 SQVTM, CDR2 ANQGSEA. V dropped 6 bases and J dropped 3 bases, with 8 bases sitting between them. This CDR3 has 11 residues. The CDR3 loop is CSVELDYGYTF. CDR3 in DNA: TGCAGCGTCGAGTTGGACTATGGCTACACCTTC. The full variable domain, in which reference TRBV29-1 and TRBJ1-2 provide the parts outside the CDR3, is SAVISQKPSRDICQRGTSLTIQCQVDSQVTMMFWYRQQPGQSLTLIATANQGSEATYESGFVIDKFPISRPNLTFSTLTVSNMSPEDSSIYLCSVELDYGYTFGSGTRLTVV.

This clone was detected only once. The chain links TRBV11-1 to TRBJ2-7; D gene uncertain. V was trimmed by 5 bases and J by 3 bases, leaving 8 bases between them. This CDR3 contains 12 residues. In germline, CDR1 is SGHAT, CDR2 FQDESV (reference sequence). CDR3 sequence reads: CASSHHSYEQYF. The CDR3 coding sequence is TGTGCCAGCAGCCATCACAGCTACGAGCAGTACTTC.

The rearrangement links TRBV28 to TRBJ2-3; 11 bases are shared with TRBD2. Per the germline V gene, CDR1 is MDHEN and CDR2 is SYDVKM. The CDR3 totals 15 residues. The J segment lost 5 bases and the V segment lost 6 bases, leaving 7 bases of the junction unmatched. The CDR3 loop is CASSLLAGAGDTQYF. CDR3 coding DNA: TGTGCCAGCAGCCTACTAGCGGGAGCAGGAGATACGCAGTATTTT.

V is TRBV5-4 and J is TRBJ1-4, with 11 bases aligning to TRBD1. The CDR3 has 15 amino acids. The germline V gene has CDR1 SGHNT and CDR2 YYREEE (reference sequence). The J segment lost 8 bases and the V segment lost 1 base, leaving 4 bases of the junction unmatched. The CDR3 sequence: CASSLPGQGDEKLFF. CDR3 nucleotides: TGTGCCAGCAGCTTGCCGGGACAGGGGGACGAAAAACTGTTTTTT.

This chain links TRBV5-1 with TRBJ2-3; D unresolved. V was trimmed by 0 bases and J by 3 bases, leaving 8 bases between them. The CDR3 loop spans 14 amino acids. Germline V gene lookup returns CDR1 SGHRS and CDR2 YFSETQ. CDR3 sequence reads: CASSLERLTDTQYF. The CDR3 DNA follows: TGCGCCAGCAGCTTGGAACGGTTGACAGATACGCAGTATTTT.

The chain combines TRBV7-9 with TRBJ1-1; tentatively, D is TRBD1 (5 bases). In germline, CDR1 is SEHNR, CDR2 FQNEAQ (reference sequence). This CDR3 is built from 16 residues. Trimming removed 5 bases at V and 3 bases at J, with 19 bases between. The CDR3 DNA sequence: TGTGCCAGCAGCCGGGTGGGGGTCGTTGGGGACACTGAAGCTTTCTTT. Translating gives CASSRVGVVGDTEAFF.

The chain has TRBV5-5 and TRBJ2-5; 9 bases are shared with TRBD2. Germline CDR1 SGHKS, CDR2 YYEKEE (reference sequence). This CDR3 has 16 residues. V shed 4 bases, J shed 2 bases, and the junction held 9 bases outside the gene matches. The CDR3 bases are TGTGCCAGCAGCCCCGCAGCGGGACTAGCTCAAGAGACCCAGTACTTC. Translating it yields CASSPAAGLAQETQYF. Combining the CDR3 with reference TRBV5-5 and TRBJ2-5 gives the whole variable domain DAGVTQSPTHLIKTRGQQVTLRCSPISGHKSVSWYQQVLGQGPQFIFQYYEKEERGRGNFPDRFSARQFPNYSSELNVNALLLGDSALYLCASSPAAGLAQETQYFGPGTRLLVL.

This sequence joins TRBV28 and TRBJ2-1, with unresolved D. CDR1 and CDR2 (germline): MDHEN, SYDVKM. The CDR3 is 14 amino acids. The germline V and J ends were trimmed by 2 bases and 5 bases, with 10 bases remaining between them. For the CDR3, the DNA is TGTGCCAGCAGTTTAGATGACCCACACAATGAGCAGTTCTTC. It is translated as CASSLDDPHNEQFF.

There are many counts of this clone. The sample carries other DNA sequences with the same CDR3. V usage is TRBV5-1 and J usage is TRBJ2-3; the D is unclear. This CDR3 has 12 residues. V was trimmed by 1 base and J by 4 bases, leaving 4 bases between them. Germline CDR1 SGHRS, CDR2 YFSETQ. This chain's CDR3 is CASSLSADTQYF. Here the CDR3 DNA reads TGCGCCAGCAGCTTGAGCGCAGATACGCAGTATTTT.

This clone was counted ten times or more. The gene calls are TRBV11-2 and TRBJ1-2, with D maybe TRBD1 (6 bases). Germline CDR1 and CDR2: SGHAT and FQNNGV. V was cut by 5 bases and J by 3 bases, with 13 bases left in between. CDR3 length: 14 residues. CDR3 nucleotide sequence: TGTGCCAGCAGCCCCTGGACAGTTGACTATGGCTACACCTTC. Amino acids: CASSPWTVDYGYTF.

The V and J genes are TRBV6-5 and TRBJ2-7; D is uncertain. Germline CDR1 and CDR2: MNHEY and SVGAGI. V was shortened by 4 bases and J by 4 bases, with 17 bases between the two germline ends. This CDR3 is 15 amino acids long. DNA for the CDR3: TGTGCCAGCAGTTTCGCTCTTAATGAAGGTTACGAGCAGTACTTC. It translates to CASSFALNEGYEQYF.

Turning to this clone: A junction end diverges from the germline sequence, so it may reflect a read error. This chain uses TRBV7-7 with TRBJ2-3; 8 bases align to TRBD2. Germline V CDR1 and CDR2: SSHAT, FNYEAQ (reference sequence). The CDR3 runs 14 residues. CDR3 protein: CASSRGRSTDTQYF. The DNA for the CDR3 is TGTGCTAGCAGCCGCGGGAGGAGCACAGATACGCAGTATTTT.

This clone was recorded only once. The CDR3 region is CSVDRVSAVPKAQYF. In DNA form, the CDR3 reads TGCAGCGTTGATAGGGTATCTGCCGTGCCCAAGGCCCAGTACTTC. V usage is TRBV29-1 and J usage is TRBJ2-5; D unresolved. Germline CDR1 reads SQVTM; CDR2 reads ANQGSEA. CDR3 length: 15 amino acids. Deletions cut 3 bases from V and 9 bases from J, with 23 bases between.

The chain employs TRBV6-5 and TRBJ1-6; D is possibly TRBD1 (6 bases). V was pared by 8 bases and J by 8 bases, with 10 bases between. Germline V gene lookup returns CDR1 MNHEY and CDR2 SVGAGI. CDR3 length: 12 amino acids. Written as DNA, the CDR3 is TGTGCCAGCTCCTGGACAGATTCACCCCTCCACTTT. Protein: CASSWTDSPLHF.

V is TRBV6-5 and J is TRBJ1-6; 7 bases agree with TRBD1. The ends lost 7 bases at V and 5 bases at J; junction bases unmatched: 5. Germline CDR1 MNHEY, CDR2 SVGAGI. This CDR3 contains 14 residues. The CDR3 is CASTRDRDNSPLHF. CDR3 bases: TGTGCCAGCACCCGGGACAGAGATAATTCACCCCTCCACTTT.

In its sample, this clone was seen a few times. CDR3 DNA: TGTGCCAGCAGTGGGACGGAACGAGGTGAGCAGTTCTTC. Amino acid sequence: CASSGTERGEQFF. V gene TRBV2 combines with J gene TRBJ2-1, with D uncertain. The CDR3 contains 13 residues. CDR1 is SNHLY, CDR2 FYNNEI, per germline. V was shortened by 4 bases and J by 9 bases, with 13 bases between the two germline ends.

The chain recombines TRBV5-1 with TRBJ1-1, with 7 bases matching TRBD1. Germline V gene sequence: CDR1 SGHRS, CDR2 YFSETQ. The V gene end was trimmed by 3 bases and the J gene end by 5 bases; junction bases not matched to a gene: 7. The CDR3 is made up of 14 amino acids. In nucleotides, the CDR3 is TGCGCCAGCAGCTGGACAGGACGGGGGACTGAAGCTTTCTTT. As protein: CASSWTGRGTEAFF.

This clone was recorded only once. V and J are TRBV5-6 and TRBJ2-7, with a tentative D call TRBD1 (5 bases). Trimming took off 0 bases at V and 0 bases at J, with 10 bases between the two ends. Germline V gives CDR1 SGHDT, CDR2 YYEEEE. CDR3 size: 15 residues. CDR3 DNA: TGTGCCAGCAGCTTGGGGACACTTTTCTCCTACGAGCAGTACTTC. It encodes CASSLGTLFSYEQYF.

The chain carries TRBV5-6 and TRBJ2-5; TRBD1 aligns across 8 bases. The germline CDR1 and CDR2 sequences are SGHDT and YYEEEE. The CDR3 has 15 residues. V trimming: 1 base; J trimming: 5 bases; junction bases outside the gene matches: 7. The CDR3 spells CASSLPGGLVETQYF. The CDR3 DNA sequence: TGTGCCAGCAGCTTGCCAGGGGGCTTAGTGGAGACCCAGTACTTC.

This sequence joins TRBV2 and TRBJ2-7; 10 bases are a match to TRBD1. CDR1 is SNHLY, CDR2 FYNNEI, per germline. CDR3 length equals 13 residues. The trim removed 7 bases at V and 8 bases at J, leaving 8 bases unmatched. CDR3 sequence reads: CASIGGTGVQQYF. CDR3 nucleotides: TGTGCCAGCATCGGGGGGACAGGGGTTCAGCAGTACTTC.

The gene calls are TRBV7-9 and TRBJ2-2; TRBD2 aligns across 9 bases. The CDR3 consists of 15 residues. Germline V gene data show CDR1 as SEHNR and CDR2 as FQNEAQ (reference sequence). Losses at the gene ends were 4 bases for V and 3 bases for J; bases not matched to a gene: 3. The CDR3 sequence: CASSSLAGDTGELFF. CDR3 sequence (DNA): TGTGCCAGCAGCTCCTTAGCGGGGGACACCGGGGAGCTGTTTTTT.

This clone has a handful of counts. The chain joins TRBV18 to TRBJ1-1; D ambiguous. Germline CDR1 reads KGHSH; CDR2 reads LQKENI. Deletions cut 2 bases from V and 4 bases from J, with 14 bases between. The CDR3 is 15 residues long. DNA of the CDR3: TGTGCCAGCTCACCAAGAGGACGGTCGGGCACTGAAGCTTTCTTT. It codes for CASSPRGRSGTEAFF.

This chain's CDR3 is CASSIPTGRQETQYF. As DNA, the CDR3 is TGCGCCAGCAGCATTCCGACAGGTAGACAAGAGACCCAGTACTTC. The V gene is TRBV5-1, the J gene TRBJ2-5; D is perhaps TRBD1 (6 bases). The V and J ends lost 4 bases and 2 bases respectively, with 15 bases between them. The CDR3 extends over 15 amino acids. Germline V lookup: CDR1 SGHRS, CDR2 YFSETQ. The complete variable domain, with remaining parts taken from reference TRBV5-1 and TRBJ2-5, reads KAGVTQTPRYLIKTRGQQVTLSCSPISGHRSVSWYQQTPGQGLQFLFEYFSETQRNKGNFPGRFSGRQFSNSRSEMNVSTLELGDSALYLCASSIPTGRQETQYFGPGTRLLVL.

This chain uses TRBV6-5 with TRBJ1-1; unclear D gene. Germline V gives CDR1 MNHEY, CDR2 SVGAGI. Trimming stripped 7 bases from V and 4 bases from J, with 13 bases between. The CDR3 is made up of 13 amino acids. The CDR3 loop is CASTLVKGTEAFF. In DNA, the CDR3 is TGTGCCAGCACCCTAGTGAAAGGCACTGAAGCTTTCTTT.

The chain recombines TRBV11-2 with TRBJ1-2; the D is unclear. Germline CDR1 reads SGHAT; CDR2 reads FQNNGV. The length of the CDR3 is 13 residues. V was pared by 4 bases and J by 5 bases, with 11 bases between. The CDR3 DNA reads TGTGCCAGCAGCTCCGACGGCGAATATGGCTACACCTTC. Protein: CASSSDGEYGYTF.

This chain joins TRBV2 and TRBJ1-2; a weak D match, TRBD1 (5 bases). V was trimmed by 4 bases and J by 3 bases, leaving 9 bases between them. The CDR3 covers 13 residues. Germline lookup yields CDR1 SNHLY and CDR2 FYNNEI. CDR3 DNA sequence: TGTGCCAGCAGTGGGGGGGAAGACTATGGCTACACCTTC. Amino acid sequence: CASSGGEDYGYTF. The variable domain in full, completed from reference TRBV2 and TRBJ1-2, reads EPEVTQTPSHQVTQMGQEVILRCVPISNHLYFYWYRQILGQKVEFLVSFYNNEISEKSEIFDDQFSVERPDGSNFTLKIRSTKLEDSAMYFCASSGGEDYGYTFGSGTRLTVV.